What follows are 14 T cell receptor beta chains derived from one specimen sequenced in a study of Graves' ophthalmopathy and Graves' hyperthyroidism. Beta-chain TCR CDR3 regions were amplified from RNA transcripts. The workflow started with a first-round RT-PCR run with HTBI primers and then moved on to a second-round multiplex PCR. TCRdb reprocessed the multiplex PCR reads with MiXCR, giving one entry per CDR3 protein. The table includes hundreds of thousands of distinct CDR3 sequences, roughly 20% detected once. Sequencing was carried out using peripheral blood. The receptors come from a woman under 30 with stable Graves' hyperthyroidism. Some clones in this sample may be carry-over from other donors' samples.

Note on this clonotype: At one end the junction does not follow the germline gene, possibly because of a read error. The chain employs TRBV12-3 or TRBV12-4 and TRBJ2-5; D gene ambiguous. CDR3 length equals 13 residues. The CDR3 bases are TGTGCCAGCAGTCCCCCAGTGCGAGAGACCAAGTACTTC. Its protein product is CASSPPVRETKYF.

This clonotype was observed at least ten times. This CDR3 is CAISEKGGPLYGYTF. The CDR3 DNA sequence: TGTGCCATCAGTGAGAAGGGGGGACCTCTATATGGCTACACCTTC. The gene calls are TRBV10-3 and TRBJ1-2, with D maybe TRBD1 (6 bases). This CDR3 comprises 15 residues. The germline V gene encodes CDR1 ENHRY and CDR2 SYGVKD. Trimming shortened V by 2 bases and J by 5 bases, and 15 bases separated the two germline ends.

This chain joins TRBV30 and TRBJ2-6; D uncertain. The germline V and J ends were trimmed by 1 base and 0 bases, with 10 bases remaining between them. The CDR3 covers 16 residues. Per the germline V gene, CDR1 is GTSNPN and CDR2 is SVGIG (reference sequence). The CDR3 here is CAWSAGLGSGANVLTF. CDR3 DNA: TGTGCCTGGAGTGCCGGATTGGGCTCTGGGGCCAACGTCCTGACTTTC.

This clonotype appeared many times. CDR3 loop: CASGIMKALNTEAFF. Here the CDR3 DNA reads TGTGCCAGCGGTATTATGAAGGCGCTGAACACTGAAGCTTTCTTT. This chain connects TRBV2 to TRBJ1-1; D is unclear. Germline V CDR1 and CDR2: SNHLY, FYNNEI. The germline V and J ends were trimmed by 8 bases and 0 bases, with 16 bases remaining between them. The length of the CDR3 is 15 residues.

This clonotype was counted ten times or more. The J gene is TRBJ2-7, the V gene TRBV7-9; 7 nucleotides align to TRBD1. The length of the CDR3 is 14 residues. Germline V CDR1 and CDR2: SEHNR, FQNEAQ (reference sequence). Losses at the gene ends were 8 bases for V and 3 bases for J; bases not matched to a gene: 10. The CDR3 reads CASGPGTANYEQYF. The CDR3 nucleotides are TGTGCCAGCGGTCCCGGGACAGCAAACTACGAGCAGTACTTC.

This clonotype was counted between two and nine times. The chain has TRBV6-2 or TRBV6-3 and TRBJ2-5; perhaps D is TRBD1 or TRBD2 (7 bases each). The germline V and J ends were trimmed by 7 bases and 5 bases, with 17 bases remaining between them. Germline V gene sequence: CDR1 MNHEY, CDR2 SVGEGT. This CDR3 region has 14 residues. The CDR3 loop is CASTPRGGRETQYF. CDR3 DNA sequence: TGTGCCAGCACCCCCAGGGGGGGTCGGGAGACCCAGTACTTC.

This chain joins TRBV6-1 and TRBJ1-2, with 10 bases identical to TRBD1. Germline V lookup: CDR1 MNHNS, CDR2 SASEGT. The CDR3 has 12 residues. With 7 bases clipped from V and 6 bases from J, the junction kept 2 bases outside the gene matches. CDR3 nucleotide sequence: TGTGCCAGCAATGACAGGGGGCATGGCTACACCTTC. Translation: CASNDRGHGYTF.

At least ten counts were recorded for this clonotype. The chain carries TRBV12-3 or TRBV12-4 and TRBJ1-1; D is ambiguous. The CDR3 has 11 residues. The V gene lost 6 bases and the J gene lost 6 bases, with 8 bases spanning the gap. In DNA, the CDR3 is TGTGCCAGCAGGGGAGCTGCTGAAGCTTTCTTT. This encodes CASRGAAEAFF.

Here the CDR3 DNA reads TGTGCCAGCAGTGATACTGGGATCCAGCCCCAGCATTTT. Protein product: CASSDTGIQPQHF. V usage is TRBV6-1 and J usage is TRBJ1-5, with D unclear. The CDR3 runs to 13 residues. Germline V gene data show CDR1 as MNHNS and CDR2 as SASEGT. Trimming stripped 3 bases from V and 7 bases from J, with 10 bases between.

This clonotype was seen ten or more times. The rearrangement uses TRBV16 and TRBJ1-5, with a weak D call TRBD1 (5 bases). The CDR3 consists of 13 residues. CDR1 and CDR2 (germline): KGHSY, FQNENV. Trimming stripped 4 bases from V and 4 bases from J, with 8 bases between. The CDR3 here is CASSRQNNQPQHF. As DNA, the CDR3 is TGTGCCAGCAGCCGACAGAATAATCAGCCCCAGCATTTT.

This clonotype was counted ten times or more. The rearrangement uses TRBV11-2 and TRBJ2-7, with TRBD1 as a possible D gene (6 bases). This CDR3 has 16 residues. CDR1 and CDR2 from the germline V gene are SGHAT and FQNNGV. Deletions cut 4 bases from V and 2 bases from J, with 18 bases between. The DNA of the CDR3 is TGTGCCAGCAGCTCCCCAGATGGGGGCGCCCCCTACGAGCAGTACTTC. It translates to CASSSPDGGAPYEQYF.

DNA for the CDR3: TGTGCCACCAGTGATTTGAACAGAAGCTATGGCTACACCTTC. Translated: CATSDLNRSYGYTF. This chain joins TRBV24-1 and TRBJ1-2; D gene uncertain. V dropped 0 bases and J dropped 4 bases, with 8 bases sitting between them. CDR3 length equals 14 residues. Looked up from germline, CDR1 is KGHDR and CDR2 is SFDVKD.

The table lists this clonotype with many counts. The chain joins TRBV12-3 or TRBV12-4 to TRBJ1-1; D ambiguous. This CDR3 contains 15 residues. V shed 7 bases and J shed 3 bases, with 18 bases lying between them. Here the CDR3 reads CASTIHHPPYTEAFF. The CDR3 DNA reads TGTGCCAGCACCATACACCACCCTCCCTACACTGAAGCTTTCTTT.

This clonotype appeared many times. This rearrangement joins TRBV24-1 to TRBJ2-2; D is unclear. The CDR3 spans 15 residues. V was shortened by 8 bases and J by 3 bases, with 15 bases between the two germline ends. Germline CDR1 KGHDR, CDR2 SFDVKD. CDR3: CATKGPGVDTGELFF. DNA for the CDR3: TGTGCCACCAAAGGACCTGGGGTGGACACCGGGGAGCTGTTTTTT.